This TCR beta chain was recorded in a study of CD8+CD57+ T cells in acquired aplastic anemia. Whoever was chosen for sequencing had shown CD8+CD57+ cell expansion by flow cytometry. This clonotype appeared a few times. Profiling of TCR beta VDJ combinations and CDR3 sequences used genomic DNA as template. TCRdb called the reads again in MiXCR, with one record for every CDR3 protein. The data hold some 180,000 distinct CDR3 sequences, with almost 50% observed a single time. Germline V lookup: CDR1 KGHDR, CDR2 SFDVKD. The CDR3 extends over 14 amino acids. With 4 bases removed from V and 2 bases from J, the gap between germline ends came to 11 bases.

The specimen sequenced was sorted CD4+, CD8+, or CD8+CD57+ T cells (not recorded which) from PBMCs. The V gene is TRBV24-1, the J gene TRBJ2-7; D gene unclear. This TCR derives from a human donor with aplastic anemia. The CDR3 coding sequence is TGTGCCACCAGTGAGGCAAGACAACCCTACGAGCAGTACTTC. It yields the protein CATSEARQPYEQYF.